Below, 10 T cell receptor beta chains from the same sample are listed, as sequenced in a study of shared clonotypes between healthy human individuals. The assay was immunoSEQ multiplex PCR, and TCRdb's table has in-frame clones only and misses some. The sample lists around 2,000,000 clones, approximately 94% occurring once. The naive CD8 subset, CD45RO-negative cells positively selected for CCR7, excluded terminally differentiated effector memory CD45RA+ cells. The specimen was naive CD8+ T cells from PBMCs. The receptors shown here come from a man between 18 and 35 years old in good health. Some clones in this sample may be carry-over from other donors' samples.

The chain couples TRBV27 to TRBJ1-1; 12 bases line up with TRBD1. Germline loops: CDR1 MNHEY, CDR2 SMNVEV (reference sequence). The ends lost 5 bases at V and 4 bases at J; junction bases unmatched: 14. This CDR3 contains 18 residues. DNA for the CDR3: TGTGCCAGCAGTCCCCACCCGGGACAGGGGGCGCTGGGCACTGAAGCTTTCTTT. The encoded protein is CASSPHPGQGALGTEAFF.

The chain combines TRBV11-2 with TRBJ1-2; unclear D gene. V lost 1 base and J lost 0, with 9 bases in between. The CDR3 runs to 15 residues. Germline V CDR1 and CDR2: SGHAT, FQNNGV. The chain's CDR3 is CASSLGRGANYGYTF. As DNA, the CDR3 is TGTGCCAGCAGCTTAGGGCGGGGAGCTAACTATGGCTACACCTTC.

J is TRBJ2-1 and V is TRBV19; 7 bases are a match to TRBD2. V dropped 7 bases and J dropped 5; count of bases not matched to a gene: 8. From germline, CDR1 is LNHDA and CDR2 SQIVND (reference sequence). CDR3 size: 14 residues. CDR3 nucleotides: TGTGCCAGTATGGGGGGACTACGTAACAATGAGCAGTTCTTC. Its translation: CASMGGLRNNEQFF.

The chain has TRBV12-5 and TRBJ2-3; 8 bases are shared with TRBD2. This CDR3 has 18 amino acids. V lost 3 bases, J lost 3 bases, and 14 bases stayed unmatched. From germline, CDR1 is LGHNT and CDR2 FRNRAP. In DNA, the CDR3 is TGTGCTAGTGGTTTATACCCGGGAGGGCCCAGGGTGACAGATACGCAGTATTTT. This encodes CASGLYPGGPRVTDTQYF.

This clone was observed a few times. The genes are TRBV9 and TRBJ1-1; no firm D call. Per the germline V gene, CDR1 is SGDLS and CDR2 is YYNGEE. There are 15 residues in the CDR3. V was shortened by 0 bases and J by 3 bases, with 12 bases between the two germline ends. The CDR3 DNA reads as TGTGCCAGCAGCGTAGGGGGAAAAATGTACACTGAAGCTTTCTTT. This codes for CASSVGGKMYTEAFF.

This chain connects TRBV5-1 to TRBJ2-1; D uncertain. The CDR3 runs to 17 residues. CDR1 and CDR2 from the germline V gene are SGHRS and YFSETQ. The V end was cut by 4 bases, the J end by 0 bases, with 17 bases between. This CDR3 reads CASSPRTLRSSYNEQFF. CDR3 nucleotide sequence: TGCGCCAGCAGCCCGAGGACCCTTCGGAGCTCCTACAATGAGCAGTTCTTC.

The CDR3 is CATSRENLTGSHNEQFF. The CDR3 DNA reads as TGTGCCACCAGCAGGGAAAACCTGACTGGTTCACACAATGAGCAGTTCTTC. The gene calls are TRBV15 and TRBJ2-1, with D unresolved. Germline CDR1 and CDR2: LNHNV and YYDKDF (reference sequence). CDR3 length: 17 amino acids. V was pared by 3 bases and J by 5 bases, with 20 bases between.

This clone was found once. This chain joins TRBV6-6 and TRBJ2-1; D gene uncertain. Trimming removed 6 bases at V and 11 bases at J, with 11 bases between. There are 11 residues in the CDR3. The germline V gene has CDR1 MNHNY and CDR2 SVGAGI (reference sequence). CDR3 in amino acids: CASRDLVQQFF. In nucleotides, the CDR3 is TGTGCCAGCAGGGACCTAGTTCAGCAGTTCTTC.

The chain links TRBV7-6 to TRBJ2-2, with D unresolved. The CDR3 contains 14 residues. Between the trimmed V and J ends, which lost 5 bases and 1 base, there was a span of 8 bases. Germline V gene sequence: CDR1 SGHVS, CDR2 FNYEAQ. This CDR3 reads CASSPRWNTGELFF. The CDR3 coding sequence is TGTGCCAGCAGCCCCCGGTGGAACACCGGGGAGCTGTTTTTT.

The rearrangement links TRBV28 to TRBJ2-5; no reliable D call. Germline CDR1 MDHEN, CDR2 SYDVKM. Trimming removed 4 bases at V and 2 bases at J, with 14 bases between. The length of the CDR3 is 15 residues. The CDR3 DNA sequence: TGTGCCAGCAGTTCCCTGGTAGCCGGTCAAGAGACCCAGTACTTC. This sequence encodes CASSSLVAGQETQYF.